This TCR beta chain stems from a study of vaccination and CD4 T cells after COVID-19 (dated by TCRdb to the early 2020s). About the study as a whole: Convalescent patients had a positive SARS-CoV-2 result on nasal swab PCR, and of these patients, several had mild disease and one had severe disease. The convalescent cohort comprised six males and four females, including two Hispanic individuals, seven Caucasians, two Asians and one multiracial person. Two doses of either the Pfizer-BioNTech BNT162b2 vaccine (n=8) or the Moderna mRNA-1273 vaccine (n=2) were administered to participants. Post-COVID blood samples were collected from convalescent patients a median of approximately 100 days after diagnosis, with a range of about 30 to 161 days. Post-vaccine blood samples were collected a median of 72 days after the second vaccine dose, ranging from roughly 13 to 241 days. The spike-specific CD4+ TCR repertoire was compared before and after mRNA vaccination in approximately 9 COVID-19 convalescent patients and a few infection-naive healthy vaccine recipients.

Library creation used PCR. Sequencing relied on an Illumina iSeq 100. The study's processing was this. Non-productive sequences were removed, and CDR3s that did not start with C, did not end with F or W, or were shorter than 7 amino acids were discarded. Similarity between CDR3 sequences was evaluated in R version 3.6.1 using Levenshtein distances (stringdist) and unrooted phylogenetic trees (ape). The public reads were reanalyzed by TCRdb: fastp trimming at Q25, MiXCR alignment, in-frame beta chains only. Each entry merges the rows of one CDR3 protein and shows their most common DNA and genes. What appears here as the V and J calls and clone size reflects TCRdb's work, not the paper's. This sample lists 15,000 to 20,000 distinct CDR3 sequences; less than 80% were detected once. The ten largest clones capture 0.85% to 1.3% of the sample. The convalescent patients' positive SARS-CoV-2 PCR tests fell between March and December 2020, which was before the Alpha, Beta and Delta variants emerged in the United States. Ficoll-Paque Plus gradient centrifugation was used to isolate PBMCs from whole blood, and the isolated PBMCs were then either used fresh or cryopreserved at -140C.

A word on this clonotype: This clone's antigen is unknown. No quality values exist for individual bases; no much larger clone is one base distant.

The paper as a whole reports these results and caveats: The median number of SARS-CoV-2-reactive clonotypes rose from 21 after infection to some 40 after vaccination, but the change was not significant. The study included relatively few convalescent patients and did not analyze early timepoints after natural infection. In convalescent patients, a median roughly 85% of post-vaccine SARS-CoV-2-reactive clones were detected only after vaccination, suggesting vaccine-specific priming. Of the vaccine-specific clones in convalescent patients, 304 of 307, or nearly all, reacted only to SARS-CoV-2 spike and did not cross-react with common cold coronaviruses.

V is clipped by 3 bases and J by 1 base, and the sequence between their germline boundaries is 14 bases long. According to the germline V gene (reference sequence), CDR1 reads DFQATT and CDR2 reads SNEGSKA. Counted from cysteine to phenylalanine, this CDR3 has 15 amino acids. Here the CDR3 DNA is all that survives: 45 bases in frame from base 1. The sequence is built from TRBV20-1 and TRBJ2-3; the best D guess is TRBD2, with 6 bases matching. This specimen was CD4+ T cells from blood, taken before SARS-CoV-2 vaccination. The receptor comes from a human donor who had recovered from COVID-19. Read as DNA, the sequence is TGCAGTGCTAGCGCAACTAGCAGACGCACAGATACGCAGTATTTT. Its protein is CSASATSRRTDTQYF.